Presented here are 32 T cell receptor beta chains from one specimen sequenced in a study of regulatory T cells in long-lasting Graves disease. Assembly of TCR beta libraries relied on iRepertoire HTBI primers together with Arm-PCR of CDR3 regions. TCRdb ran MiXCR on the multiplex PCR reads and lists one entry per CDR3 protein. The table includes 600,000 to 800,000 distinct CDR3 sequences, 25% to 30% detected once. Time point specified: persistent/refractory GD, antithyroid drugs over 5 years with positive TRAb. PBMC-derived RNA was used for the TCR library. The source was peripheral blood mononuclear cells (PBMCs), collected when the disease was refractory, from a patient treated with antithyroid drugs. Receptor source: a female donor with Graves disease.

This clonotype was observed a few times. The chain carries TRBV11-2 and TRBJ1-2; possibly TRBD1 for D (6 bases). The CDR3 totals 14 residues. The germline V gene has CDR1 SGHAT and CDR2 FQNNGV. Trimming cost V 1 base and J 7 bases, with 13 bases left between them. The CDR3 nucleotides are TGTGCCAGCAGCTTAGGGGGGGCGGTCGCTGGCTACACCTTC. Translating gives CASSLGGAVAGYTF. Filled out from reference TRBV11-2 and TRBJ1-2, the complete variable domain reads EAGVAQSPRYKIIEKRQSVAFWCNPISGHATLYWYQQILGQGPKLLIQFQNNGVVDDSQLPKDRFSAERLKGVDSTLKIQPAKLEDSAVYLCASSLGGAVAGYTFGSGTRLTVV.

The V and J genes are TRBV29-1 and TRBJ1-1; no clear D. The germline V gene has CDR1 SQVTM and CDR2 ANQGSEA. V was clipped by 2 bases and J by 1 base, with 8 bases between them. The CDR3 runs to 13 residues. CDR3 region: CSVERPENTEAFF. CDR3 DNA: TGCAGCGTTGAAAGACCGGAGAACACTGAAGCTTTCTTT.

This clonotype was counted ten times or more. The J gene is TRBJ2-7, the V gene TRBV6-1; D is ambiguous. The CDR3 contains 16 residues. Germline loops: CDR1 MNHNS, CDR2 SASEGT. Trimming left V 1 base short and J 0 bases short, with 13 bases between. The CDR3 DNA reads as TGTGCCAGCAGTGAAGGCCCAGCTGTGAGCTCCTACGAGCAGTACTTC. Protein: CASSEGPAVSSYEQYF.

J is TRBJ1-3 and V is TRBV7-2, with TRBD1 identical over 10 bases. The germline V gene has CDR1 SGHTA and CDR2 FQGNSA. With 5 bases clipped from V and 4 bases from J, the junction kept 5 bases outside the gene matches. CDR3 length: 15 residues. For the CDR3, the DNA is TGTGCCAGCAGCGACAGGGGGCGAGGAGGAAACACCATATATTTT. The encoded protein is CASSDRGRGGNTIYF.

This clonotype occurred many times. The chain uses TRBV2 and TRBJ2-1; 9 bases fit TRBD2. Germline V lookup: CDR1 SNHLY, CDR2 FYNNEI. With 2 bases clipped from V and 6 bases from J, the junction kept 8 bases outside the gene matches. The CDR3 contains 16 residues. The CDR3: CASSERVSGRTNEQFF. The CDR3 DNA reads as TGTGCCAGCAGTGAAAGGGTCAGCGGGAGGACCAATGAGCAGTTCTTC.

This clonotype was detected a few times. The rearrangement joins TRBV30 to TRBJ1-1, with unresolved D. This CDR3 region has 14 residues. With 1 base removed from V and 4 bases from J, the gap between germline ends came to 13 bases. In germline, CDR1 is GTSNPN, CDR2 SVGIG (reference sequence). CDR3 sequence reads: CAWSATKMGTEAFF. Written as DNA, the CDR3 is TGTGCCTGGAGTGCCACTAAAATGGGCACTGAAGCTTTCTTT.

In regard to this clonotype: Here the CDR3 omits its conserved ending phenylalanine or tryptophan, so a read error is the likely source. This sequence joins TRBV6-1 and TRBJ2-7; D call uncertain. The CDR3 has 11 amino acids. Germline CDR1 MNHNS, CDR2 SASEGT. Trimming removed 6 bases at V and 5 bases at J, with 8 bases between. In DNA form, the CDR3 reads TGTGCCAGCAGCATCGGTGACGAGCAGTACCTC. It codes for CASSIGDEQYL.

CDR3 sequence: CSVRGVGGGSGNTIYF. The CDR3 region has the DNA TGCAGCGTCAGGGGGGTTGGAGGGGGCAGTGGAAACACCATATATTTT. This chain uses TRBV29-1 with TRBJ1-3, with 7 bases fitting TRBD1. This CDR3 is built from 16 residues. Germline V gene sequence: CDR1 SQVTM, CDR2 ANQGSEA. The junction had 14 bases not matched to a gene; V was cut back by 6 bases and J by 3 bases.

This clonotype has a count of ten or more. This rearrangement joins TRBV28 to TRBJ1-5; no clear D. Trimming pared 9 bases from V and 11 bases from J, leaving 20 bases between. Germline CDR1 reads MDHEN; CDR2 reads SYDVKM. This CDR3 has 13 amino acids. The CDR3 DNA follows: TGTGCCAGTAATGAGGTGAAGGGTTCGGCCCAGCATTTT. It is translated as CASNEVKGSAQHF.

This clonotype came up a few times. This rearrangement joins TRBV3-1 to TRBJ1-1; D gene ambiguous. The CDR3 has 13 amino acids. CDR1 is LGHDT, CDR2 YNNKEL, per germline (reference sequence). Trimming took off 1 base at V and 4 bases at J, with 7 bases between the two ends. This chain's CDR3 is CASSQAGVTEAFF. In DNA, the CDR3 is TGTGCCAGCAGCCAAGCCGGGGTCACTGAAGCTTTCTTT.

For the CDR3, the DNA is TGTGCCAGCAGCTTACCCCGCGGAGGTCAAGAGACCCAGTACTTC. It yields the protein CASSLPRGGQETQYF. The chain uses TRBV7-9 and TRBJ2-5; perhaps TRBD2 as D (5 bases). The V gene's germline CDR1 is SEHNR and CDR2 FQNEAQ (reference sequence). Trimming removed 2 bases at V and 2 bases at J, with 12 bases between. This CDR3 region has 15 residues.

This clonotype was seen more than once but under ten times. The chain employs TRBV12-3 or TRBV12-4 and TRBJ1-6; 10 bases agree with TRBD1. The CDR3 has 13 residues. Trimming cost V 6 bases and J 8 bases; bases outside gene matches: 1. CDR3 residues: CASRGQGDSPLHF. DNA of the CDR3: TGTGCCAGCAGAGGACAGGGGGATTCACCCCTCCACTTT.

V gene TRBV6-2 or TRBV6-3 combines with J gene TRBJ2-7, with D possibly TRBD1 on 6 matching bases. Deletions cut 6 bases from V and 2 bases from J, with 20 bases between. There are 16 residues in the CDR3. The germline gives CDR1 MNHEY, CDR2 SVGEGT. The CDR3 is CASSYNTGRGPYEQYF. The CDR3 nucleotides are TGTGCCAGCAGCTATAACACAGGGAGAGGACCCTACGAGCAGTACTTC.

This chain links TRBV29-1 with TRBJ1-1; tentative D call: TRBD1 (6 bases). The V end was cut by 2 bases, the J end by 2 bases, with 9 bases between. Germline values: CDR1 SQVTM, CDR2 ANQGSEA. CDR3 size: 13 residues. The CDR3 spells CSVESGVNTEAFF. The CDR3 DNA follows: TGCAGCGTTGAATCAGGGGTAAACACTGAAGCTTTCTTT.

The table lists this clonotype with a few counts. The J gene is TRBJ2-1, the V gene TRBV5-1, with 7 positions matching TRBD2. Trimming at V came to 4 bases and at J to 0 bases, leaving 4 bases not matched to a gene. The germline V gene has CDR1 SGHRS and CDR2 YFSETQ. This CDR3 comprises 15 residues. CDR3 DNA sequence: TGCGCCAGCAGCACCCTAGCGGCCTCCTACAATGAGCAGTTCTTC. This translates into CASSTLAASYNEQFF.

The rearrangement links TRBV30 to TRBJ1-2, with D perhaps matching TRBD1 (5 bases). Looked up from germline, CDR1 is GTSNPN and CDR2 is SVGIG (reference sequence). The germline V and J ends were trimmed by 0 bases and 7 bases, with 12 bases remaining between them. The CDR3 consists of 13 residues. The CDR3 loop is CAWSVGQGFGYTF. The CDR3 nucleotides are TGTGCCTGGAGTGTCGGGCAGGGCTTTGGCTACACCTTC.

The gene calls are TRBV9 and TRBJ2-7, with 9 bases lining up with TRBD1. The CDR3 is made up of 13 amino acids. Unmatched junction bases numbered 1, after V lost 0 bases and J lost 6 bases. The V gene's germline CDR1 is SGDLS and CDR2 YYNGEE. The CDR3 loop is CASSVGDRVEQYF. The CDR3 nucleotides read TGTGCCAGCAGCGTAGGGGACAGGGTCGAGCAGTACTTC.

The chain combines TRBV5-4 with TRBJ1-2, with a weak D call TRBD1 (6 bases). CDR3 length: 15 amino acids. V was pared by 1 base and J by 6 bases, with 16 bases between. Germline V lookup: CDR1 SGHNT, CDR2 YYREEE (reference sequence). The CDR3 protein is CASSLPSVTGDGYTF. The CDR3 region has the DNA TGTGCCAGCAGCTTGCCCTCGGTGACAGGCGATGGCTACACCTTC.

On this clonotype: Mismatch with germline at one junction end may stem from a read error. The chain combines TRBV20-1 with TRBJ1-2; weak D call: TRBD1 (5 bases). This CDR3 is built from 16 residues. Germline V gene data show CDR1 as DFQATT and CDR2 as SNEGSKA (reference sequence). The CDR3 region is CSARDHLRERAYSYTF. The CDR3 bases are TGCAGTGCTAGAGATCATCTCAGGGAACGGGCCTATAGCTACACCTTC.

This clonotype has a handful of counts. The V call is TRBV30, the J call TRBJ1-6; D is unresolved. This CDR3 comprises 13 residues. Germline lookup yields CDR1 GTSNPN and CDR2 SVGIG (reference sequence). V shed 4 bases and J shed 7 bases, with 11 bases lying between them. In DNA, the CDR3 is TGTGCCTGGACCGACCGACGGAATTCACCCCTCCACTTT. This gives the protein CAWTDRRNSPLHF.

The gene calls are TRBV5-1 and TRBJ2-7; D might be TRBD1 (6 bases). There are 14 residues in the CDR3. V lost 0 bases and J 5 bases, leaving 12 bases between the germline ends. Germline lookup yields CDR1 SGHRS and CDR2 YFSETQ. The CDR3 sequence: CASSLEPGVNEQYF. CDR3 DNA sequence: TGCGCCAGCAGCTTGGAGCCAGGGGTAAACGAGCAGTACTTC.

In this sample, this clonotype turned up many times. This chain connects TRBV28 to TRBJ1-5; 8 nucleotides align to TRBD1. This CDR3 has 16 residues. Germline loops: CDR1 MDHEN, CDR2 SYDVKM. The trim removed 4 bases at V and 2 bases at J, leaving 7 bases unmatched. The CDR3 DNA follows: TGTGCCAGCAGTTCGGTCAGGGGACAGGGCAATCAGCCCCAGCATTTT. Translated: CASSSVRGQGNQPQHF.

Many counts were recorded for this clonotype. The chain is built from TRBV15 and TRBJ1-5, with D maybe TRBD1 (6 bases). V lost 4 bases, J lost 6 bases, and 10 bases lay in between. Per the germline V gene, CDR1 is LNHNV and CDR2 is YYDKDF (reference sequence). There are 13 residues in the CDR3. CDR3 in DNA: TGTGCCACCAGCAAACAGGGTCTTCAGCCCCAGCATTTT. It specifies CATSKQGLQPQHF.

Turning to this clonotype: A read error may account for a junction end that differs from germline. V gene TRBV19 combines with J gene TRBJ1-5; D not certain. Germline values: CDR1 LNHDA, CDR2 SQIVND (reference sequence). The CDR3 contains 14 residues. CDR3 in amino acids: CASSLNYRAPIAVF. The CDR3 coding sequence is TGTGCCAGTAGTCTCAATTACCGGGCCCCAATAGCGGTTTTT.

This clonotype has just one count. The V and J genes are TRBV5-4 and TRBJ2-5; tentative D call: TRBD1 (6 bases). V was pared by 3 bases and J by 5 bases, with 14 bases between. The germline V gene encodes CDR1 SGHNT and CDR2 YYREEE (reference sequence). The CDR3 runs to 14 residues. The CDR3 nucleotides are TGTGCCAGCAGCTCCGACAGGTTCCGGGAGACCCAGTACTTC. Its protein is CASSSDRFRETQYF.

The chain uses TRBV15 and TRBJ1-2; possible D gene TRBD1, 5 bases. Trimming took 8 bases from V and 10 from J, leaving 23 bases between them. In germline, CDR1 is LNHNV, CDR2 YYDKDF (reference sequence). This CDR3 spans 14 amino acids. CDR3 region: CATERTRGGQDYTF. Written as DNA, the CDR3 is TGTGCCACCGAGAGGACAAGGGGCGGCCAGGACTACACCTTC.

Worth noting for this clonotype: This may be a read error, as it is one base from a much larger clone. CDR3 nucleotides: TGTGCCAGCAGTGATGTCAGCCCGCTGGAGGAGACCCAGTACTTC. Its translation is CASSDVSPLEETQYF. The chain is built from TRBV2 and TRBJ2-5; D is ambiguous. Germline-derived CDR1 and CDR2 are SNHLY and FYNNEI. The germline V and J ends were trimmed by 3 bases and 5 bases, with 16 bases remaining between them. CDR3 length: 15 residues.

This clonotype occurred a few times. The chain recombines TRBV29-1 with TRBJ1-2; D not certain. Between the trimmed V and J ends, which lost 4 bases and 4 bases, there was a span of 10 bases. The germline V gene has CDR1 SQVTM and CDR2 ANQGSEA. This CDR3 region has 12 residues. In DNA form, the CDR3 reads TGCAGCGTTGGCCCCGCAGTCTATGGCTACACCTTC. Encoded protein: CSVGPAVYGYTF.

This clonotype was observed a handful of times. V gene TRBV7-9 combines with J gene TRBJ2-5; 11 positions match TRBD2. The CDR3 length is 15 residues. V trimming: 7 bases; J trimming: 4 bases; junction bases outside the gene matches: 8. Germline V gene sequence: CDR1 SEHNR, CDR2 FQNEAQ (reference sequence). The CDR3 sequence is CASTQSGTSGETQYF. The DNA of the CDR3 is TGTGCCAGCACCCAATCCGGGACTAGCGGAGAGACCCAGTACTTC.

The sample holds many counts of this clonotype. The V and J genes are TRBV2 and TRBJ1-2; no definite D call. The V end lost 7 bases, the J end lost 0 bases, and 12 bases lay between the germline ends. The germline V gene encodes CDR1 SNHLY and CDR2 FYNNEI. The CDR3 extends over 14 amino acids. This chain's CDR3 is CASITGPANYGYTF. DNA for the CDR3: TGTGCCAGCATTACCGGGCCTGCTAACTATGGCTACACCTTC.

This clonotype was detected only a few times. The gene calls are TRBV12-3 or TRBV12-4 and TRBJ2-2, with D possibly called TRBD1 or TRBD2 (5 bases each). The CDR3 covers 15 residues. Trimming took 3 bases from V and 4 from J, leaving 12 bases between them. CDR3 sequence (DNA): TGTGCCAGCAGTTTCTGGCAGGGAGTCACCGGGGAGCTGTTTTTT. It specifies CASSFWQGVTGELFF.

This clonotype has only a few counts. The chain carries TRBV29-1 and TRBJ1-1; unclear D gene. CDR3 length: 13 residues. Germline CDR1 and CDR2: SQVTM and ANQGSEA. The V gene lost 4 bases and the J gene lost 3 bases, with 12 bases spanning the gap. CDR3: CSVVTAQYTEAFF. DNA for the CDR3: TGCAGCGTTGTGACGGCGCAGTACACTGAAGCTTTCTTT.